This T cell receptor beta chain was documented in a study of human T cells and chemical hapten exposure. Study as a whole: During the roughly 25-week study period, patients had diphenylcyclopropenone applied to the scalp every week.

Study-wide points: Patch test score was positively correlated with the counts of TCRs that had expanded at PT1. Relative to control repertoires, expanded TCRs gave rise to significantly more large CDR3 similarity clusters.

The library tagged each cDNA molecule with unique molecular identifiers. TCRdb redid the calling of the RACE reads with MiXCR, one entry per CDR3 protein. The sample has tens of thousands of distinct CDR3 sequences; around 7.6% are singletons. Losses at the gene ends were 4 bases for V and 3 bases for J; bases not matched to a gene: 10. This CDR3 is 16 amino acids long. Germline V gives CDR1 SGHRS, CDR2 YFSETQ. The time point: pre-sensitization, week 0. Treatment: therapeutic diphenylcyclopropenone sensitization with weekly scalp DPC. This clonotype was seen a few times. Its antigen is unknown. The input for sequencing was whole blood, taken in connection with sensitization to the hapten diphenylcyclopropenone (DPC). This TCR derives from a woman aged 50 to 65 with alopecia areata. Some clones in this sample may be carry-over from other donors' samples. The gene calls are TRBV5-1 and TRBJ1-5, with TRBD1 identical over 7 bases. DNA of the CDR3: TGCGCCAGCAGCCCCGTGGGGGACAGTCCCAATCAGCCCCAGCATTTT. This encodes CASSPVGDSPNQPQHF. The whole variable domain, filled in from reference TRBV5-1 and TRBJ1-5, reads KAGVTQTPRYLIKTRGQQVTLSCSPISGHRSVSWYQQTPGQGLQFLFEYFSETQRNKGNFPGRFSGRQFSNSRSEMNVSTLELGDSALYLCASSPVGDSPNQPQHFGDGTRLSIL.